This note documents a single T cell receptor beta chain sequence. The sample comes from a study of cytomegalovirus exposure and HLA in healthy donors. This CDR3 has 13 residues. Germline V gene sequence: CDR1 MDHEN, CDR2 SYDVKM. V lost 3 bases and J lost 2; bases outside the gene matches: 0. Use of 60 Vbeta and 13 Jbeta primers characterized the PCR. Measured with immunoSEQ multiplex PCR; TCRdb has only the in-frame clones, and not every one. The table lists 90,000 to 150,000 clones, around 70% of them singletons. This chain joins TRBV28 and TRBJ1-2; 7 nucleotides line up with TRBD1. Sequencing was performed on PBMCs. The clonotype was recovered from a woman aged 40 to 50 in good health and CMV-seronegative. Here the CDR3 reads CASSLTGNYGYTF. CDR3 coding DNA: TGTGCCAGCAGTTTGACAGGGAACTATGGCTACACCTTC.